These 3 T cell receptor beta chains were all obtained from the same sample, sequenced in a study of T cell repertoires in cytomegalovirus infection. TCRdb re-analysed the reads in MiXCR, keeping a single row per CDR3 protein. The sample consists of approximately 730,000 distinct CDR3 sequences, about 30% of them appearing once. Their recognized antigens are unknown. Sequences were derived from cultured PBMCs, sampled from culture after CMV antigen stimulation. These receptors were taken from a human donor in good health (CMV status not recorded). Some clones in this sample may be carry-over from other donors' samples.

The chain joins TRBV28 to TRBJ1-6; D might be TRBD1 (5 bases). The CDR3 contains 17 residues. Per the germline V gene, CDR1 is MDHEN and CDR2 is SYDVKM. Trimming pared 2 bases from V and 7 bases from J, leaving 18 bases between. DNA of the CDR3: TGTGCCAGCAGTTTAATAGGGCAGGGAGTGGGCAATTCACCCCTCCACTTT. It encodes CASSLIGQGVGNSPLHF.

There are a few counts of this clonotype. The chain recombines TRBV7-9 with TRBJ2-5; TRBD1 matches 10 bases. In germline, CDR1 is SEHNR, CDR2 FQNEAQ (reference sequence). This CDR3 contains 16 residues. Germline trimming cut 6 bases from V and 5 bases from J; bases unmatched to any gene: 12. The DNA of the CDR3 is TGTGCCAGCAGGGGCCGGACAGGGGGTCAAAGTGAGACCCAGTACTTC. Translating it yields CASRGRTGGQSETQYF.

This chain connects TRBV6-6 to TRBJ1-5; the D is unclear. CDR1 MNHNY and CDR2 SVGAGI come from the germline V gene (reference sequence). Trimming cost V 6 bases and J 5 bases, with 14 bases left between them. CDR3 length: 14 amino acids. CDR3 coding DNA: TGTGCCAGCAGCAAAGGGCTCCTAGATCAGCCCCAGCATTTT. Protein sequence: CASSKGLLDQPQHF.